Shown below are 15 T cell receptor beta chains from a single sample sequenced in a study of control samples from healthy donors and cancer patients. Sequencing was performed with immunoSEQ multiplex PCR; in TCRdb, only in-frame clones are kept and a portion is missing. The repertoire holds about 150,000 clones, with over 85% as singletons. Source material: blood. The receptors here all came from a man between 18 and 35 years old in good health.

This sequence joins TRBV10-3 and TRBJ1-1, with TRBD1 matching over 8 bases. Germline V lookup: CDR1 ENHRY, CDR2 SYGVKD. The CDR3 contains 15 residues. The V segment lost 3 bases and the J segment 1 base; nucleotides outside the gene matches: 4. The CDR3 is CAISEGTGQNTEAFF. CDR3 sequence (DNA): TGTGCCATCAGTGAAGGGACAGGTCAGAACACTGAAGCTTTCTTT.

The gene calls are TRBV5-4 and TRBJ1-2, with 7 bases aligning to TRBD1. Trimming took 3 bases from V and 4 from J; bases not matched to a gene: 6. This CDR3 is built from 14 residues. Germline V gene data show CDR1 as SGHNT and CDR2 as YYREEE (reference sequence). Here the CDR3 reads CASSSDRALYGYTF. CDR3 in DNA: TGTGCCAGCAGCTCAGACAGGGCCCTCTATGGCTACACCTTC.

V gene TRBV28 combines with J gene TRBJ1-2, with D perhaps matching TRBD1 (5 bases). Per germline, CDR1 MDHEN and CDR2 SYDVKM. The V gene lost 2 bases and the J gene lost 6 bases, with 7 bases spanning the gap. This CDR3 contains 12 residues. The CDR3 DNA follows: TGTGCCAGCAGTTTACGGGGCCATGGCTACACCTTC. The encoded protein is CASSLRGHGYTF.

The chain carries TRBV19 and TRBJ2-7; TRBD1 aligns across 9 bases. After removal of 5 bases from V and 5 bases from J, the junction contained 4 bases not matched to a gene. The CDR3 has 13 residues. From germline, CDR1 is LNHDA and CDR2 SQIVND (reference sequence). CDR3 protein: CASSPGTGNEQYF. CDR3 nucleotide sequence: TGTGCCAGTAGTCCCGGGACAGGGAACGAGCAGTACTTC.

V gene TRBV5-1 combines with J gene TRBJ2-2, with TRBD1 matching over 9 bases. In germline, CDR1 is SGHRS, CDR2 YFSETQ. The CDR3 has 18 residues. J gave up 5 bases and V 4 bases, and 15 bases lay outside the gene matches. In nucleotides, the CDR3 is TGCGCCAGCAGCCCTTGGCCCCTACAGGGGGCGCCGACCGGGGAGCTGTTTTTT. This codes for CASSPWPLQGAPTGELFF.

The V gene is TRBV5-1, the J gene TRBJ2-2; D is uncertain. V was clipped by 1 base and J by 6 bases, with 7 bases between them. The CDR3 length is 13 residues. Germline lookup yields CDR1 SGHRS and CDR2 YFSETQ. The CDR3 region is CASSLRISGELFF. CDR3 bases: TGCGCCAGCAGCTTGCGGATTTCCGGGGAGCTGTTTTTT.

The CDR3 nucleotides read TGTGCCAGCAGTTACAACGGGCTCACCTACGAGCAGTACTTC. This sequence encodes CASSYNGLTYEQYF. The chain is built from TRBV6-5 and TRBJ2-7; D remains ambiguous. V was clipped by 2 bases and J by 2 bases, with 10 bases between them. The CDR3 runs 14 residues. CDR1 and CDR2 from the germline V gene are MNHEY and SVGAGI.

CDR3 amino acids: CAWRGGSNEQFF. DNA of the CDR3: TGTGCCTGGAGGGGGGGGTCGAATGAGCAGTTCTTC. The V call is TRBV30, the J call TRBJ2-1; 7 bases agree with TRBD2. The J segment lost 7 bases and the V segment lost 3 bases, leaving 3 bases of the junction unmatched. Germline-derived CDR1 and CDR2 are GTSNPN and SVGIG (reference sequence). This CDR3 comprises 12 residues.

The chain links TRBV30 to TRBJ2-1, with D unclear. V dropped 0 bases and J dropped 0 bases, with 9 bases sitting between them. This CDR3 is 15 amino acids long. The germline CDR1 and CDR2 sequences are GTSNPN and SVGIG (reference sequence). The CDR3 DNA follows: TGTGCCTGGAGTGTACCGTCGAGCTCCTACAATGAGCAGTTCTTC. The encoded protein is CAWSVPSSSYNEQFF.

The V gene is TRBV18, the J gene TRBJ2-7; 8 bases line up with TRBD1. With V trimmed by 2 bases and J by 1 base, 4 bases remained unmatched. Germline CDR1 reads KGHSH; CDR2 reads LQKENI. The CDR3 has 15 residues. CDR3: CASSPFQGASYEQYF. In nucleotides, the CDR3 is TGTGCCAGCTCACCATTTCAGGGGGCATCCTACGAGCAGTACTTC.

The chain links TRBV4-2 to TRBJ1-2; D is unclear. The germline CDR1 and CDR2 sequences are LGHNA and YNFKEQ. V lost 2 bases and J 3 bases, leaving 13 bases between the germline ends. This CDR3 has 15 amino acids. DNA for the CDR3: TGTGCCAGCAGCCAAATACGTCGAGGGCACTATGGCTACACCTTC. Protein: CASSQIRRGHYGYTF.

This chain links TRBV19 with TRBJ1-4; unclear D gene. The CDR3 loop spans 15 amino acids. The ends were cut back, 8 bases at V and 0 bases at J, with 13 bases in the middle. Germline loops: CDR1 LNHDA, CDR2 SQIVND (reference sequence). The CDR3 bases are TGTGCCAGTTCGGAGACCCTCGCAACTAATGAAAAACTGTTTTTT. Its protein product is CASSETLATNEKLFF.

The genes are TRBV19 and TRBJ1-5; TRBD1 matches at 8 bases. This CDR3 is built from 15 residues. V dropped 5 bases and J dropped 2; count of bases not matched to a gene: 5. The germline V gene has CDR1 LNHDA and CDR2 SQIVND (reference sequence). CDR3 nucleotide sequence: TGTGCCAGTAGTTTCCAGGGGGCGGGCAATCAGCCCCAGCATTTT. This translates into CASSFQGAGNQPQHF. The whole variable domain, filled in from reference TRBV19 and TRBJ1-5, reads DGGITQSPKYLFRKEGQNVTLSCEQNLNHDAMYWYRQDPGQGLRLIYYSQIVNDFQKGDIAEGYSVSREKKESFPLTVTSAQKNPTAFYLCASSFQGAGNQPQHFGDGTRLSIL.

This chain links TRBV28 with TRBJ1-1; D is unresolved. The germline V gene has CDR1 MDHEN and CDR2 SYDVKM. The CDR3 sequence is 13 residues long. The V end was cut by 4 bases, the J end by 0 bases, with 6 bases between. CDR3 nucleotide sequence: TGTGCCAGCAGTTCAACTTTGAACACTGAAGCTTTCTTT. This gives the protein CASSSTLNTEAFF.

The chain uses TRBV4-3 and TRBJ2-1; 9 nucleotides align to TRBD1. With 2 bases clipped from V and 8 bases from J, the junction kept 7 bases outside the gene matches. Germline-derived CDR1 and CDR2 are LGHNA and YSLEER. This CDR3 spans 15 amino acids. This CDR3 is CASSQFGTGYDEQFF. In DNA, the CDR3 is TGCGCCAGCAGCCAATTCGGGACAGGGTATGATGAGCAGTTCTTC.